One and the same sample provided the 7 T cell receptor beta chains below, sequenced in a study of prognosis after radiotherapy for stage I lung cancer. Multiplex PCR, run in two rounds, amplified TCR beta CDR3 from genomic DNA. Round-one PCR had primers specific to each TRBV and TRBJ gene. TCRdb independently ran MiXCR on the multiplex PCR reads; one entry per CDR3 protein. The sample lists 59,000 or so distinct CDR3 sequences, around a quarter occurring once. Here the sequenced sample was PBMCs, taken before or after stereotactic body radiation therapy (not recorded which). The receptor set was obtained from a donor at least 50 years old with non-small cell lung cancer.

This clonotype was found many times. V usage is TRBV20-1 and J usage is TRBJ2-5; D is undetermined. V lost 6 bases to trimming and J lost 5 bases, with 13 bases between them. Germline CDR1 DFQATT, CDR2 SNEGSKA (reference sequence). The CDR3 length is 12 residues. CDR3 bases: TGCAGTGCAGAGGCTAGGGTCGAGACCCAGTACTTC. It is translated as CSAEARVETQYF.

About this clonotype itself: One end of the junction is discordant with germline, which a read error may explain. The V gene is TRBV7-3, the J gene TRBJ2-3; TRBD2 is a possible D gene (6 bases). CDR3 size: 14 residues. CDR1 and CDR2 (germline): SGHTA, FQGTGA. The CDR3 sequence is CASSLGGRTDKQYF. Here the CDR3 DNA reads TGTGCCAGCAGCTTAGGAGGGAGAACCGATAAGCAGTATTTT.

The chain has TRBV11-2 and TRBJ1-5; perhaps TRBD1 as D (5 bases). CDR3 size: 14 residues. The V and J ends lost 3 bases and 7 bases respectively, with 13 bases between them. The germline CDR1 and CDR2 sequences are SGHAT and FQNNGV. CDR3 in DNA: TGTGCCAGCAGCTTGGGACGGCGAAAACAGCCCCAGCATTTT. It yields the protein CASSLGRRKQPQHF.

The sample holds many counts of this clonotype. V and J are TRBV6-1 and TRBJ2-1, with 7 bases aligning to TRBD1. V was pared by 5 bases and J by 5 bases, with 9 bases of the junction left unmatched. This CDR3 has 15 residues. Looked up from germline, CDR1 is MNHNS and CDR2 is SASEGT. The chain's CDR3 is CASSLSWDSHNEQFF. CDR3 DNA: TGTGCCAGCAGTCTGAGCTGGGACAGCCACAATGAGCAGTTCTTC.

On this clonotype: This likely came from a read error, as a far larger clone is one base away. The chain carries TRBV6-8 and TRBJ2-1; the match to TRBD1 covers 10 bases. In germline, CDR1 is MNHGY, CDR2 SAAAGT. Trimming cost V 8 bases and J 7 bases; bases outside gene matches: 8. The CDR3 has 14 residues. The CDR3 bases are TGTGCCAGCGCCCGCCCGGGACAGGGGAATGAGCAGTTCTTC. Its translation: CASARPGQGNEQFF.

This clonotype was seen ten or more times. The chain joins TRBV30 to TRBJ1-2; unclear D gene. The CDR3 is made up of 12 amino acids. Trimming pared 2 bases from V and 10 bases from J, leaving 14 bases between. Germline loops: CDR1 GTSNPN, CDR2 SVGIG (reference sequence). CDR3 sequence (DNA): TGTGCCTGGAGTCCCCGACGGATGGCCTACACCTTC. Its translation is CAWSPRRMAYTF.

This clonotype was counted many times. V and J are TRBV20-1 and TRBJ2-7; D ambiguous. Between the trimmed V and J ends, which lost 1 base and 5 bases, there was a span of 6 bases. The germline gives CDR1 DFQATT, CDR2 SNEGSKA (reference sequence). The CDR3 extends over 11 amino acids. CDR3 nucleotide sequence: TGCAGTGCTAGAGTTGGGGACGAGCAGTACTTC. Translation gives CSARVGDEQYF.